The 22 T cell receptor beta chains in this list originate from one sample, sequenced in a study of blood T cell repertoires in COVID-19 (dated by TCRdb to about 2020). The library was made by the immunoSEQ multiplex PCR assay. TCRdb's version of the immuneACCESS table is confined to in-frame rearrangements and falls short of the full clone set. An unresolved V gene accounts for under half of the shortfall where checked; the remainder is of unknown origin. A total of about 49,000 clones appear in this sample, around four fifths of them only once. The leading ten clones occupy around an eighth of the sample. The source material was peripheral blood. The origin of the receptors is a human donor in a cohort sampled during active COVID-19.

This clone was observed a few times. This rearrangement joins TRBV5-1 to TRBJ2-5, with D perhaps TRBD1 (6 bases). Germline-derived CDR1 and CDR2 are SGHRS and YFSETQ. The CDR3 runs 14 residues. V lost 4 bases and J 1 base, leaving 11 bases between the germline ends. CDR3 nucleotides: TGCGCCAGCAGCCCCGGACAGCTCCAAGAGACCCAGTACTTC. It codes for CASSPGQLQETQYF.

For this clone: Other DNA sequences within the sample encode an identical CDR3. CDR3 in amino acids: CASRGQGNQPQHF. The CDR3, as DNA: TGTGCCAGCAGGGGGCAGGGAAATCAGCCCCAGCATTTT. The V call is TRBV2, the J call TRBJ1-5, with D perhaps TRBD1 (5 bases). This CDR3 contains 13 residues. The germline V gene has CDR1 SNHLY and CDR2 FYNNEI. V lost 6 bases, J lost 4 bases, and 10 bases lay in between.

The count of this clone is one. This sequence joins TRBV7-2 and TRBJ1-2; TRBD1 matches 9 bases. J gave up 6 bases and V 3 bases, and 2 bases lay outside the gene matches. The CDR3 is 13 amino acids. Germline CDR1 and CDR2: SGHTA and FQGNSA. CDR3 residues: CASSFGQGNGYTF. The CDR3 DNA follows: TGTGCCAGCAGCTTCGGACAGGGGAATGGCTACACCTTC.

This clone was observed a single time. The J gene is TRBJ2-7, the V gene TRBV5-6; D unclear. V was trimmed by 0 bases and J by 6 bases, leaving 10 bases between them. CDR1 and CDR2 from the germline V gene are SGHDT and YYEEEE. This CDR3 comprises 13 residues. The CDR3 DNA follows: TGTGCCAGCAGCTTGGGTGGGTCAGGCGAGCAGTACTTC. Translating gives CASSLGGSGEQYF.

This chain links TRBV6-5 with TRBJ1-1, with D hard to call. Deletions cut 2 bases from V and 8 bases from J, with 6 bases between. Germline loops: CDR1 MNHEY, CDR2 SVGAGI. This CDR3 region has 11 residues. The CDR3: CASSYGQEAFF. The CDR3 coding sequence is TGTGCCAGCAGTTACGGTCAGGAAGCTTTCTTT.

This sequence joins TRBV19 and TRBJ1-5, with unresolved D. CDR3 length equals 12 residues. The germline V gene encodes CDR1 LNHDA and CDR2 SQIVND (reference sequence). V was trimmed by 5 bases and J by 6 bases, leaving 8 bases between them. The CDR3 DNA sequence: TGTGCCAGTAGTTTCCGAGGTCAGCCCCAGCATTTT. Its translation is CASSFRGQPQHF.

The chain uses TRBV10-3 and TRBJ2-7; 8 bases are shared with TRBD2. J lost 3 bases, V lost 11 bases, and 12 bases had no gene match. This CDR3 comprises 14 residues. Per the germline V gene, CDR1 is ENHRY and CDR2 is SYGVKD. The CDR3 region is CAAALSGGDYEQYF. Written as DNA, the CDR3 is TGTGCCGCCGCCTTAAGCGGGGGTGACTACGAGCAGTACTTC.

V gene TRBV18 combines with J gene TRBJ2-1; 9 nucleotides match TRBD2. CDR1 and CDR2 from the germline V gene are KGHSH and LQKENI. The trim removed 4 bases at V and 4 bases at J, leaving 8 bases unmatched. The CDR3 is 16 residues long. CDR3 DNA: TGTGCCAGCTCACGGGCGCTAGCGGGATCATACAATGAGCAGTTCTTC. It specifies CASSRALAGSYNEQFF. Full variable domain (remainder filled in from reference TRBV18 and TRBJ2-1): NAGVMQNPRHLVRRRGQEARLRCSPMKGHSHVYWYRQLPEEGLKFMVYLQKENIIDESGMPKERFSAEFPKEGPSILRIQQVVRGDSAAYFCASSRALAGSYNEQFFGPGTRLTVL.

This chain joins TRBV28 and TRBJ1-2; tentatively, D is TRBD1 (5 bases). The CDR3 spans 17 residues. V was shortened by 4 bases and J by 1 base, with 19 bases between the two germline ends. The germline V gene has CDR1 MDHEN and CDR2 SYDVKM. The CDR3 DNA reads TGTGCCAGCAGTTCGGTCTCAATTGGGGGGAGTAACTATGGCTACACCTTC. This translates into CASSSVSIGGSNYGYTF.

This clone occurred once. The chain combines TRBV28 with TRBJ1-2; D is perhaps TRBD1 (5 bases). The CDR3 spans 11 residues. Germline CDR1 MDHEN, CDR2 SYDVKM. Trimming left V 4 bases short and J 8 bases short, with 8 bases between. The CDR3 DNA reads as TGTGCCAGCAGTTCGACAGAAGGCTACACCTTC. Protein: CASSSTEGYTF.

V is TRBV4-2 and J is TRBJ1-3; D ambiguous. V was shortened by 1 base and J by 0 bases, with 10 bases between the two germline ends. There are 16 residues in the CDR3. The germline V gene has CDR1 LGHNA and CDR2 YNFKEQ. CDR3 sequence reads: CASSQAERRSGNTIYF. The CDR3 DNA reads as TGTGCCAGCAGCCAAGCGGAGAGGCGCTCTGGAAACACCATATATTTT.

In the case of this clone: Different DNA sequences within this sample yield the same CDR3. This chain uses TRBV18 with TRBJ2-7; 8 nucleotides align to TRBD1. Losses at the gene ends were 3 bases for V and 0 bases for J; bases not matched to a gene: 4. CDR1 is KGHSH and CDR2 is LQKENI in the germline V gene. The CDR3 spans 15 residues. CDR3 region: CASSPRTGSSYEQYF. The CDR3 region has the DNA TGTGCCAGCTCACCCCGGACAGGGAGCTCCTACGAGCAGTACTTC.

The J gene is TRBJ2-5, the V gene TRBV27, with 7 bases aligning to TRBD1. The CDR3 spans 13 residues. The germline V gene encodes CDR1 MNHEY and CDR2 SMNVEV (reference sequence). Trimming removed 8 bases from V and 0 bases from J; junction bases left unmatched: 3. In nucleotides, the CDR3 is TGTGCCAGCTGGGGACAGAACCAAGAGACCCAGTACTTC. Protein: CASWGQNQETQYF.

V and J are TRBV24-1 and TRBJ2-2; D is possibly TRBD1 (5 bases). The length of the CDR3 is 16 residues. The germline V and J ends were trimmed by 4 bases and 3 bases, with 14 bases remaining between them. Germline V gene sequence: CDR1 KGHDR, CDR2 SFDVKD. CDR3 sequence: CATSDHRRRDTGELFF. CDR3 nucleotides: TGTGCCACCAGTGACCACAGGCGACGGGACACCGGGGAGCTGTTTTTT.

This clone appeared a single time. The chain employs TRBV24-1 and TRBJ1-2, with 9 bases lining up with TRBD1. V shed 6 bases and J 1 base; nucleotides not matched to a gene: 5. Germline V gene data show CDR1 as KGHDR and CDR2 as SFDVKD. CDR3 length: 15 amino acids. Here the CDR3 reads CATSWGTGYNYGYTF. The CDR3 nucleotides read TGTGCCACCAGTTGGGGGACAGGGTATAACTATGGCTACACCTTC.

The CDR3 protein is CASSHRPPGPTEAFF. CDR3 bases: TGTGCCAGCAGCCACCGCCCCCCGGGTCCCACTGAAGCTTTCTTT. The chain links TRBV14 to TRBJ1-1; D not certain. Germline assignment: CDR1 SGHDN and CDR2 FVKESK. V was trimmed by 3 bases and J by 4 bases, leaving 15 bases between them. CDR3 length: 15 amino acids. Combining the CDR3 with reference TRBV14 and TRBJ1-1 gives the whole variable domain EAGVTQFPSHSVIEKGQTVTLRCDPISGHDNLYWYRRVMGKEIKFLLHFVKESKQDESGMPNNRFLAERTGGTYSTLKVQPAELEDSGVYFCASSHRPPGPTEAFFGQGTRLTVV.

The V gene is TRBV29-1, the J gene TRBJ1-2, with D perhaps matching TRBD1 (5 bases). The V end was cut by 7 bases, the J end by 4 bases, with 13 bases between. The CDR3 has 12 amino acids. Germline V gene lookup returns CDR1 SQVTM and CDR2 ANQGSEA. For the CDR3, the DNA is TGCAGCGGTACCAGGGAGGGCTATGGCTACACCTTC. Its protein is CSGTREGYGYTF.

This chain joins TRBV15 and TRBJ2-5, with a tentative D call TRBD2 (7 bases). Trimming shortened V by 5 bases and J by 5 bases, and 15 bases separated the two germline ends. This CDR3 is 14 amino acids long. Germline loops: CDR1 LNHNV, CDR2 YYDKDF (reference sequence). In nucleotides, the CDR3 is TGTGCCACCAGCTTGCGAGGGGGGGATGAGACCCAGTACTTC. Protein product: CATSLRGGDETQYF. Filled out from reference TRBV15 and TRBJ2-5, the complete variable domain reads DAMVIQNPRYQVTQFGKPVTLSCSQTLNHNVMYWYQQKSSQAPKLLFHYYDKDFNNEADTPDNFQSRRPNTSFCFLDIRSPGLGDTAMYLCATSLRGGDETQYFGPGTRLLVL.

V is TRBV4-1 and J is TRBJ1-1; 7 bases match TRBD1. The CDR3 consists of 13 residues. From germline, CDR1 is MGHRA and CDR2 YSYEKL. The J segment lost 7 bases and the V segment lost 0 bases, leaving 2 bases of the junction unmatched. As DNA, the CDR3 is TGCGCCAGCAGCCAAGAGACAGGGCTTGAAGCTTTCTTT. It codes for CASSQETGLEAFF.

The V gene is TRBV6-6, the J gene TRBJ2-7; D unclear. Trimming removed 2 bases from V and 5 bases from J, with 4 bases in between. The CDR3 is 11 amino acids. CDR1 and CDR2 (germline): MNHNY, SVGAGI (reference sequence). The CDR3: CASSYLDEQYF. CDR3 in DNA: TGTGCCAGCAGTTACCTAGACGAGCAGTACTTC.

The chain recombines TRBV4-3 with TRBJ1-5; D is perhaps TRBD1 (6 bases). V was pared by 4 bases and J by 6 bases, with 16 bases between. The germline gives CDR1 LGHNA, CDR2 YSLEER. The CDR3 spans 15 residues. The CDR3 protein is CASSPQYRAGQPQHF. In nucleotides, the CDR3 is TGCGCCAGCAGCCCACAGTACAGGGCGGGTCAGCCCCAGCATTTT.

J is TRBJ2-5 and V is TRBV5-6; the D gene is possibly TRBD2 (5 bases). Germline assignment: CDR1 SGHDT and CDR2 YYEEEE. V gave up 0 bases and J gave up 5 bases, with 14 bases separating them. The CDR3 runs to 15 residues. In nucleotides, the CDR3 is TGTGCCAGCAGCTTGGTTTGGGAGAAATCGGAGACCCAGTACTTC. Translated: CASSLVWEKSETQYF.